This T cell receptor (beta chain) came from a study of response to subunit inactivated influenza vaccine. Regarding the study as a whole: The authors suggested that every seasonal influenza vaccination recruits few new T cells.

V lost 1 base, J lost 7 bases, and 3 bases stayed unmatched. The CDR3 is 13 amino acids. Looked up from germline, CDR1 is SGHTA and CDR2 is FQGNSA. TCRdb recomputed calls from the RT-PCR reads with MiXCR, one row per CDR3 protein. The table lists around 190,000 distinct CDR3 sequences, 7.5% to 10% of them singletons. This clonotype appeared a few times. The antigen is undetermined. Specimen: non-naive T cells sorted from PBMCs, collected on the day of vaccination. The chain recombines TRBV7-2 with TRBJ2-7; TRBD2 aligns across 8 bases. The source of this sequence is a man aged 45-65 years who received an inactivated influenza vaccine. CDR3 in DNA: TGTGCCAGCAGCTTAGTCCGGGGGGGGGAGCAGTACTTC. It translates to CASSLVRGGEQYF.